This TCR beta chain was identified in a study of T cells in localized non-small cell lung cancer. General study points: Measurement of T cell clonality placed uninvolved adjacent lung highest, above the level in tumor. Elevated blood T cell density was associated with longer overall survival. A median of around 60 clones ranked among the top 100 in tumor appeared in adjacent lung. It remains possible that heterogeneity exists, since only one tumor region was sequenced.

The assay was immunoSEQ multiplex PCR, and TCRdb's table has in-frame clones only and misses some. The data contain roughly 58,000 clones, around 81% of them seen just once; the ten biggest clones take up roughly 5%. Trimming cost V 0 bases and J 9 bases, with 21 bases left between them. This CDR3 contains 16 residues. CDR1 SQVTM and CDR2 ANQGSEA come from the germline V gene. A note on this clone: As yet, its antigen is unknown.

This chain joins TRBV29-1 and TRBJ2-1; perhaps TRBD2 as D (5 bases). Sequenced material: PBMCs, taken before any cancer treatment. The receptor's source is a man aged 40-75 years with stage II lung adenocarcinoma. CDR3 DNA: TGCAGCGTTGAAGAGGGAAGGAGGTATTCCAGGAGTGAGCAGTTCTTC. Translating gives CSVEEGRRYSRSEQFF.